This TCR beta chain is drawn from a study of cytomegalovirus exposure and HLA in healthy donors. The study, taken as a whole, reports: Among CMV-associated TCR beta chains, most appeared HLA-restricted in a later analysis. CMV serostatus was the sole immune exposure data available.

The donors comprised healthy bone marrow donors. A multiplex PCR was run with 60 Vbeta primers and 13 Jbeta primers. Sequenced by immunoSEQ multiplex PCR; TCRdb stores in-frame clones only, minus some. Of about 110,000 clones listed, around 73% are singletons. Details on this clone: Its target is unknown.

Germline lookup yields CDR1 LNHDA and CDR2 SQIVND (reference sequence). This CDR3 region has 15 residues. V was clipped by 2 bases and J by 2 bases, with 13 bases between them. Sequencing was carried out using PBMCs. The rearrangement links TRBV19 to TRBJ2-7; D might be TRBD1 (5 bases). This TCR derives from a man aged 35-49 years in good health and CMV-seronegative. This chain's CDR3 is CASSIQSGCAYEQYF. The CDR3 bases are TGTGCCAGTAGTATACAGTCAGGGTGTGCCTACGAGCAGTACTTC.